This T cell receptor (beta chain) was captured by sequencing in a study of CD8+ T cells in alopecia areata listed by TCRdb under 2018. The study in broad terms: Treated patients were enrolled in an open-label pilot trial of oral tofacitinib at 5 to 10 mg twice daily for moderate-to-severe alopecia areata. Patients stayed on tofacitinib for 6 to 18 months and then had 6 months of follow-up off drug so that delayed response and recurrence could be assessed. In both human patients and the C3H/HeJ mouse model, the study applied high-throughput TCRbeta sequencing to look at T cell clonal expansion in alopecia areata. Human TCRbeta sequencing covered scalp tissue and sorted CD4+ and CD8+ peripheral blood T cells from patchy and totalis/universalis alopecia areata patients and healthy controls. Patients on tofacitinib were biopsied at baseline and after 4 and 24 weeks of treatment, and several of the patients also had a later scalp biopsy. Scalp clonality was compared across normal scalp (n=4), patchy alopecia areata scalp (n=8), and alopecia totalis/universalis scalp (n=8). RNA was obtained with the PAXgene miRNA kit for fixed scalp, the miRNeasy kit for PBMCs, and the RNeasy kit for mouse skin. TCRbeta CDR3 regions were amplified by immunoSEQ multiplex PCR using 35 Vbeta forward and 13 Jbeta reverse primers. Summary of the overall study and its limitations: Shared TCR sequences between patients were less evident than in mice, which may be partly attributable to HLA diversity in the patient population. Lesional scalp, especially in alopecia totalis/universalis, showed higher clonality and more expanded CD8+ clones than normal scalp, suggesting antigenic drive. Resident alphabeta T cells in normal human skin are also sequenced, complicating scalp TCR repertoire analysis, unlike mouse skin dominated by gammadelta T cells.

This clone turned up a few times. Its binding antigen is unknown. No base quality information exists; no much larger clone differs at one position. Peripheral blood and lesional scalp punch biopsies were obtained from patients with alopecia areata. PBMCs were separated by density centrifugation and stained for CD3, CD4 and CD8, after which CD4+ and CD8+ T cells were sorted on a FACSAria. The library was made by the immunoSEQ multiplex PCR assay. To provide template for TCR sequencing, every sample had RNA extracted and reverse transcribed into cDNA. First-strand cDNA was synthesized using SuperScript III with a 2:1 mix of oligo-dT and random hexamers. A synthetic immune receptor repertoire was used to measure amplification bias, and any remaining bias was corrected computationally. In the authors' own workflow: Raw reads were preprocessed to remove errors, and CDR3 was defined according to IMGT conventions as the region from the conserved cysteine to phenylalanine. Clonality was calculated as 1 minus Shannon entropy normalized by log2 of the number of productive unique TCRs. Scalp TCRbeta sequences were cross-referenced with sorted blood CD4 and CD8 repertoires so that the CD4 or CD8 identity of scalp clones could be inferred. Drawn from immuneACCESS, this table holds only the in-frame rearrangements with V and J called that TCRdb kept. Clones are partly lost; checked studies trace under half to an unresolved V gene and leave the rest unexplained. The DNA was the basis for D and trimming; V, J and clone size are from that table. This sample comprises more than 95,000 clones, 41% of them detected only once. Approximately 1.5% of the sample comes from the top ten.

V was cut back by 4 bases and J by 9 bases, leaving a gap of 10 bases between them. The germline V gene specifies SQVTM as CDR1 and ANQGSEA as CDR2. The CDR3, cysteine through phenylalanine, is 11 amino acids long. The read is trimmed to its CDR3 DNA, 33 bases read in frame from base 1. This TCR was sampled from a human donor with alopecia areata. The V gene is TRBV29-1 and the J gene is TRBJ2-1; no D gene is confidently identified. Source material: CD4+ T cells sorted from blood. The CDR3 has the sequence CSVVSLREQFF. At the DNA level, the sequence is TGCAGCGTTGTATCCCTACGTGAGCAGTTCTTC.